This T cell receptor (beta chain) stems from a study of cytomegalovirus exposure and HLA in healthy donors. Study-wide points: Cytomegalovirus-associated TCR beta chains were listed, numbering 164. Through in vitro validation, three CMV-associated chains were shown to be specific for CMV antigens. Cytomegalovirus status was reportedly diagnosed by the classifier with high specificity and sensitivity. The majority of TCR sequences were rare, yet some public TCRs appeared in many donors.

About this clone: As yet, its antigen is unknown.

Trimming shortened V by 5 bases and J by 2 bases, and 9 bases separated the two germline ends. The V gene's germline CDR1 is MGHDK and CDR2 SYGVNS. The CDR3 loop spans 13 amino acids. Here immunoSEQ multiplex PCR was the method, and the copy in TCRdb shows in-frame clones only, minus some. In the table there are 250,000 or so clones, about 90% of which are singletons. This TCR was sampled from a man aged 18 to 29 in good health and CMV-seropositive. Material: PBMCs. The chain is built from TRBV25-1 and TRBJ1-1; D ambiguous. CDR3 sequence: CASSNPPNTEAFF. As DNA, the CDR3 is TGTGCCAGCAGTAACCCCCCAAACACTGAAGCTTTCTTT.